The text below deals with one TCR beta chain. The source of the sample is a study of blood T cell repertoires in COVID-19. About the study: Material from acute and convalescent COVID-19 was sourced from the United States, Italy and Spain. Sources were T cells, B-cell-depleted T cells, or PBMCs; the material itself was cDNA or gDNA.

Methods used by the authors: It was from reference gene primer amplification that nucleated cell counts were estimated. Produced via immunoSEQ multiplex PCR; TCRdb's table is partial and in-frame only. V and J calls and clone size come straight from that table; D and trimming were deduced from the DNA. The table has under 80,000 clones, 85% to 90% seen once. Deletions cut 5 bases from V and 8 bases from J, with 18 bases between. Germline lookup yields CDR1 MDHEN and CDR2 SYDVKM. The CDR3 is 15 amino acids. The sequence came from an elderly man in a cohort sampled during active COVID-19. Sequenced: peripheral blood. The chain employs TRBV28 and TRBJ1-4; D is possibly TRBD1 (6 bases). CDR3 sequence: CASSPKTGGREKLFF. The CDR3 DNA is TGTGCCAGCAGTCCCAAGACGGGGGGGCGAGAAAAACTGTTTTTT.